This T cell receptor (beta chain) was observed in a study of glioma-infiltrating T cells. This CDR3 has 14 amino acids. Per the germline V gene, CDR1 is MNHEY and CDR2 is SMNVEV (reference sequence). Amplification of TCR alpha and beta CDR3 regions from RNA used iRepertoire nested multiplex PCR. TCRdb re-called the multiplex PCR reads through MiXCR, storing one row per CDR3 protein. Of about 140,000 distinct CDR3 sequences listed, roughly 43% are singletons. Notes on this clonotype: Relative to the germline gene, one junction end is altered; a read error may explain this.

This chain joins TRBV27 and TRBJ1-5, with a possible D match to TRBD1 (6 bases). The sequence derives from a human donor with low-grade glioma or glioblastoma, undergoing nonglioma brain surgery, or in good health (not recorded which). The sample taken for sequencing was glioma tissue, nonneoplastic brain tissue, or PBMCs (not recorded which). CDR3 region: CASSPTRDNQPQRF. The CDR3 DNA follows: TGTGCCAGCAGTCCCACGCGGGACAATCAGCCCCAGCGTTTT.